A selection of T cell receptor beta chains follows, all from one sample in a study of shared clonotypes between healthy human individuals. Data came from immunoSEQ multiplex PCR; TCRdb stores just in-frame clones and leaves some out. The data contain about 2 million clones, approximately 94% of them singletons. Material: naive CD8+ T cells sorted from blood. These receptors all stem from a man in his late teens or twenties in good health. Both conserved end residues are part of each CDR3. Fields, in order: J gene, V gene, clone size, D gene, CDR3 protein, CDR3 DNA. D genes are given only for firm matches. Rows give clone size only sometimes, using once, few, many, or a class for an expanded clone.

J: TRBJ2-7
V: TRBV2
size: NA
D: NA
CDR3: CASSGGQGTPLYEQYF
DNA: TGTGCCAGCAGCGGGGGGCAGGGGACGCCACTCTACGAGCAGTACTTC

J: TRBJ2-5
V: TRBV5-6
size: once
D: NA
CDR3: CASSLPPEETQYF
DNA: TGTGCCAGCAGCTTACCCCCAGAAGAGACCCAGTACTTC

J: TRBJ2-2
V: TRBV2
size: few
D: NA
CDR3: CASRGNGELFF
DNA: TGTGCCAGCAGAGGGAACGGGGAGCTGTTTTTT

J: TRBJ2-1
V: TRBV30
size: once
D: NA
CDR3: CAWSRGPGRDEQFF
DNA: TGTGCCTGGAGTCGTGGGCCGGGGCGCGATGAGCAGTTCTTC

J: TRBJ1-2
V: TRBV9
size: NA
D: NA
CDR3: CASSNPEGFDYGYTF
DNA: TGTGCCAGCAGCAACCCCGAGGGGTTCGACTATGGCTACACCTTC

J: TRBJ2-1
V: TRBV30
size: once
D: NA
CDR3: CAWSEAVGNEQFF
DNA: TGTGCCTGGAGTGAGGCAGTCGGCAATGAGCAGTTCTTC

J: TRBJ2-7
V: TRBV13
size: once
D: NA
CDR3: CASSLGSEQYF
DNA: TGTGCCAGCAGCTTAGGTAGCGAGCAGTACTTC

J: TRBJ2-7
V: TRBV21-1
size: NA
D: NA
CDR3: CASTHGRTYEQYF
DNA: TGTGCCAGCACCCACGGGAGGACCTACGAGCAGTACTTC

J: TRBJ1-5
V: TRBV28
size: NA
D: TRBD1
CDR3: CASSLRQGYQPQHF
DNA: TGTGCCAGCAGTTTGCGACAGGGGTATCAGCCCCAGCATTTT

J: TRBJ2-2
V: TRBV25-1
size: NA
D: NA
CDR3: CASSEAGGTGELFF
DNA: TGTGCCAGCAGTGAAGCGGGCGGAACCGGGGAGCTGTTTTTT

J: TRBJ1-1
V: TRBV6-5
size: NA
D: NA
CDR3: CASRKGMNTEAFF
DNA: TGTGCCAGCAGAAAAGGGATGAACACTGAAGCTTTCTTT

J: TRBJ1-2
V: TRBV5-6
size: once
D: NA
CDR3: CASSLESGLLYYGYTF
DNA: TGTGCCAGCAGCTTGGAATCAGGGTTACTGTACTATGGCTACACCTTC

J: TRBJ2-2
V: TRBV4-1
size: NA
D: NA
CDR3: CASSQSTRPENTGELFF
DNA: TGCGCCAGCAGCCAATCCACTAGGCCAGAGAACACCGGGGAGCTGTTTTTT

J: TRBJ2-3
V: TRBV9
size: NA
D: NA
CDR3: CASSVATGTDTQYF
DNA: TGTGCCAGCAGCGTGGCTACGGGGACAGATACGCAGTATTTT

J: TRBJ1-3
V: TRBV10-3
size: NA
D: NA
CDR3: CASLGGLGNTIYF
DNA: TGTGCCTCTCTTGGGGGCTTGGGAAACACCATATATTTT

J: TRBJ1-2
V: TRBV5-6
size: NA
D: NA
CDR3: CASSLSRDYGYTF
DNA: TGTGCCAGCAGCTTGAGTAGGGACTATGGCTACACCTTC

J: TRBJ2-3
V: TRBV10-2
size: NA
D: NA
CDR3: CASSEPNTDTQYF
DNA: TGCGCCAGCAGTGAGCCCAACACAGATACGCAGTATTTT

J: TRBJ2-3
V: TRBV7-9
size: NA
D: NA
CDR3: CASSSPPDRSFTDTQYF
DNA: TGTGCCAGCAGCTCCCCCCCTGACAGGAGCTTCACAGATACGCAGTATTTT

J: TRBJ1-4
V: TRBV21-1
size: once
D: NA
CDR3: CASSKSEGAGTNEKLFF
DNA: TGTGCCAGCAGCAAATCTGAGGGGGCGGGAACTAATGAAAAACTGTTTTTT

J: TRBJ1-1
V: TRBV6-5
size: NA
D: TRBD1
CDR3: CASRYRGLEDTEAFF
DNA: TGTGCCAGCAGGTACAGGGGGCTGGAGGACACTGAAGCTTTCTTT

J: TRBJ2-5
V: TRBV25-1
size: NA
D: TRBD1
CDR3: CASSRDRGIETQYF
DNA: TGTGCCAGCAGTAGGGACAGGGGGATAGAGACCCAGTACTTC

J: TRBJ2-1
V: TRBV6-1
size: NA
D: NA
CDR3: CATSQGTSAASSYNEQFF
DNA: TGTGCCACCAGTCAAGGGACGTCCGCCGCGAGCTCCTACAATGAGCAGTTCTTC

J: TRBJ2-7
V: TRBV27
size: NA
D: TRBD2
CDR3: CASSRSGRSYEQYF
DNA: TGTGCCAGCAGTAGATCCGGGAGGTCCTACGAGCAGTACTTC

J: TRBJ2-5
V: TRBV6-1
size: NA
D: NA
CDR3: CASSEEWIWGHGILYQETQYF
DNA: TGTGCCAGCAGTGAAGAATGGATCTGGGGACACGGAATCTTGTACCAAGAGACCCAGTACTTC

J: TRBJ2-7
V: TRBV11-2
size: NA
D: NA
CDR3: CASSLRWSEARVTYEQYF
DNA: TGTGCCAGCAGTCTTAGGTGGTCTGAGGCCCGAGTTACCTACGAGCAGTACTTC

J: TRBJ2-7
V: TRBV27
size: NA
D: NA
CDR3: CASSRNAAPGPYEQYF
DNA: TGTGCCAGCAGCCGTAATGCGGCCCCAGGACCCTACGAGCAGTACTTC

J: TRBJ2-2
V: TRBV11-2
size: once
D: NA
CDR3: CASSFRQMNTGELFF
DNA: TGTGCCAGCAGCTTCCGACAGATGAACACCGGGGAGCTGTTTTTT

J: TRBJ2-5
V: TRBV5-6
size: NA
D: NA
CDR3: CASSWGGLSRSRETQYF
DNA: TGTGCCAGCAGCTGGGGGGGCCTGTCGAGGTCGCGGGAGACCCAGTACTTC

J: TRBJ2-5
V: TRBV5-6
size: NA
D: NA
CDR3: CASSLNNQETQYF
DNA: TGTGCCAGCAGCTTGAACAATCAAGAGACCCAGTACTTC

J: TRBJ1-1
V: TRBV7-9
size: NA
D: NA
CDR3: CASSPITVNTEAFF
DNA: TGTGCCAGCAGCCCGATTACAGTGAACACTGAAGCTTTCTTT

J: TRBJ2-5
V: TRBV5-1
size: NA
D: NA
CDR3: CASSLRLSSETQYF
DNA: TGCGCCAGCAGCTTGCGGCTATCGTCGGAGACCCAGTACTTC

J: TRBJ1-3
V: TRBV5-6
size: NA
D: TRBD1
CDR3: CASSWDRAGNTIYF
DNA: TGTGCCAGCAGCTGGGACAGGGCCGGAAACACCATATATTTT

J: TRBJ2-7
V: TRBV5-6
size: NA
D: NA
CDR3: CASSPTESSYEQYF
DNA: TGTGCCAGCAGCCCGACAGAGAGCTCCTACGAGCAGTACTTC

J: TRBJ2-5
V: TRBV6-6
size: NA
D: NA
CDR3: CASREGLMRETQYF
DNA: TGTGCCAGCAGGGAGGGACTGATGCGGGAGACCCAGTACTTC

J: TRBJ1-5
V: TRBV6-5
size: NA
D: TRBD1
CDR3: CASSPQGANQPQHF
DNA: TGTGCCAGCAGTCCTCAGGGGGCAAATCAGCCCCAGCATTTT

J: TRBJ2-7
V: TRBV7-9
size: NA
D: NA
CDR3: CASSPTAHEQYF
DNA: TGTGCCAGCAGCCCCACAGCCCACGAGCAGTACTTC

J: TRBJ1-2
V: TRBV2
size: NA
D: TRBD1
CDR3: CASRGTAVYGYTF
DNA: TGTGCCAGCAGGGGGACAGCGGTCTATGGCTACACCTTC

J: TRBJ1-1
V: TRBV7-9
size: NA
D: NA
CDR3: CASRTSNTEAFF
DNA: TGTGCCAGCAGGACATCGAACACTGAAGCTTTCTTT

J: TRBJ2-2
V: TRBV10-2
size: NA
D: NA
CDR3: CASSDRGAGELFF
DNA: TGCGCCAGCAGTGATAGGGGGGCCGGGGAGCTGTTTTTT

J: TRBJ1-2
V: TRBV27
size: NA
D: NA
CDR3: CASSPIPPEGNYGYTF
DNA: TGTGCCAGCAGTCCCATACCCCCTGAGGGTAACTATGGCTACACCTTC

J: TRBJ2-2
V: TRBV6-5
size: NA
D: NA
CDR3: CASSYSSATGELFF
DNA: TGTGCCAGCAGTTACTCGTCCGCTACCGGGGAGCTGTTTTTT

J: TRBJ2-2
V: TRBV9
size: NA
D: NA
CDR3: CASSDVGYTGELFF
DNA: TGTGCCAGCAGCGATGTCGGGTACACCGGGGAGCTGTTTTTT

J: TRBJ2-7
V: TRBV4-1
size: NA
D: NA
CDR3: CASSQVQAGTYEQYF
DNA: TGCGCCAGCAGCCAAGTACAGGCCGGAACCTACGAGCAGTACTTC

J: TRBJ1-1
V: TRBV20-1
size: NA
D: NA
CDR3: CSARVPAEAFF
DNA: TGCAGTGCTAGAGTGCCGGCGGAAGCTTTCTTT

J: TRBJ1-1
V: TRBV4-1
size: NA
D: NA
CDR3: CASSHAPGTEAFF
DNA: TGCGCCAGCAGCCACGCCCCCGGGACCGAAGCTTTCTTT

J: TRBJ1-4
V: TRBV28
size: NA
D: NA
CDR3: CASSLLPGSNEKLFF
DNA: TGTGCCAGCAGTTTACTGCCAGGGTCTAATGAAAAACTGTTTTTT

J: TRBJ2-7
V: TRBV27
size: NA
D: NA
CDR3: CASSWTGRSSYEQYF
DNA: TGTGCCAGCAGTTGGACTGGACGGTCATCCTACGAGCAGTACTTC

J: TRBJ1-1
V: TRBV29-1
size: NA
D: TRBD1
CDR3: CSVPGQGGNTEAFF
DNA: TGCAGCGTGCCAGGACAGGGAGGGAACACTGAAGCTTTCTTT

J: TRBJ1-3
V: TRBV5-1
size: NA
D: NA
CDR3: CASSSKQGTIGNTIYF
DNA: TGCGCCAGCAGCTCAAAACAAGGGACAATTGGAAACACCATATATTTT

J: TRBJ2-1
V: TRBV7-2
size: once
D: NA
CDR3: CASSLVSEFSYNEQFF
DNA: TGTGCCAGCAGCTTAGTGAGTGAATTCTCCTACAATGAGCAGTTCTTC

J: TRBJ2-2
V: TRBV29-1
size: NA
D: TRBD1
CDR3: CSVERRGTGDWELFF
DNA: TGCAGCGTTGAACGGCGCGGGACAGGGGACTGGGAGCTGTTTTTT

J: TRBJ2-3
V: TRBV2
size: few
D: TRBD2
CDR3: CASSEASGGVTDTQYF
DNA: TGTGCCAGCAGTGAAGCTAGCGGGGGGGTCACAGATACGCAGTATTTT

J: TRBJ2-7
V: TRBV9
size: NA
D: NA
CDR3: CASSVEGRTGAEQYF
DNA: TGTGCCAGCAGCGTAGAGGGGCGGACTGGAGCCGAGCAGTACTTC

J: TRBJ2-5
V: TRBV9
size: NA
D: NA
CDR3: CASSVGNGYQETQYF
DNA: TGTGCCAGCAGCGTAGGAAATGGGTACCAAGAGACCCAGTACTTC

J: TRBJ2-7
V: TRBV7-2
size: NA
D: NA
CDR3: CASSLVRTYEQYF
DNA: TGTGCCAGCAGCTTAGTGAGGACCTACGAGCAGTACTTC

J: TRBJ2-7
V: TRBV19
size: NA
D: NA
CDR3: CASSIAGLSYEQYF
DNA: TGTGCCAGTAGTATCGCGGGCCTCTCCTACGAGCAGTACTTC

J: TRBJ2-7
V: TRBV10-3
size: NA
D: TRBD2
CDR3: CAISESGEGGPYEQYF
DNA: TGTGCCATCAGTGAGTCTGGAGAGGGAGGGCCCTACGAGCAGTACTTC

J: TRBJ2-7
V: TRBV4-3
size: NA
D: TRBD2
CDR3: CASSPSGISYEQYF
DNA: TGCGCCAGCAGCCCGAGCGGGATCTCCTACGAGCAGTACTTC

J: TRBJ2-5
V: TRBV11-2
size: NA
D: TRBD2
CDR3: CASSPTAGFKTQYF
DNA: TGTGCCAGCAGCCCGACAGCGGGATTCAAGACCCAGTACTTC